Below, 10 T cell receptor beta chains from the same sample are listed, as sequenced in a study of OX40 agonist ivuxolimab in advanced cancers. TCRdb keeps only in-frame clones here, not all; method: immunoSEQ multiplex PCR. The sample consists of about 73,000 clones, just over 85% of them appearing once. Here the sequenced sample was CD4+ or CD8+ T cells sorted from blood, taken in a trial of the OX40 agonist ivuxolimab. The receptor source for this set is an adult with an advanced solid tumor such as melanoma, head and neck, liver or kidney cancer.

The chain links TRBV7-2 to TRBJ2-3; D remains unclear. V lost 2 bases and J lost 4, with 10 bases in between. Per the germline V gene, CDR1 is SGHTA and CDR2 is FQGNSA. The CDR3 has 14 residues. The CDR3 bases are TGTGCCAGCAGCTTAAGGCTGTCCTCAGATACGCAGTATTTT. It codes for CASSLRLSSDTQYF.

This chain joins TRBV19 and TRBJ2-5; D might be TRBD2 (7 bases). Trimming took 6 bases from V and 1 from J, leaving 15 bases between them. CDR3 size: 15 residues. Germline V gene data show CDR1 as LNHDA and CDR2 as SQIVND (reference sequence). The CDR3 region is CASSPGGGLQETQYF. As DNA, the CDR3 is TGTGCCAGTAGCCCTGGGGGGGGGCTCCAAGAGACCCAGTACTTC.

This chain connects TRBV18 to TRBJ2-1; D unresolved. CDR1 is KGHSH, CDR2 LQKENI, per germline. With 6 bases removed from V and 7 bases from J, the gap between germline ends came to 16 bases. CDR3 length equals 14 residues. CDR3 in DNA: TGTGCCAGCTCCCCTACTTTCAAGCAAAATGAGCAGTTCTTC. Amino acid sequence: CASSPTFKQNEQFF.

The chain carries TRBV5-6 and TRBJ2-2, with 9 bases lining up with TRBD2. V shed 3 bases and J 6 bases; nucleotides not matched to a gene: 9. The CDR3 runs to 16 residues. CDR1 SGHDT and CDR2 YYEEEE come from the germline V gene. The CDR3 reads CASSYIAGALAGELFF. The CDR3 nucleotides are TGTGCCAGCAGCTATATAGCGGGGGCATTGGCCGGGGAGCTGTTTTTT.

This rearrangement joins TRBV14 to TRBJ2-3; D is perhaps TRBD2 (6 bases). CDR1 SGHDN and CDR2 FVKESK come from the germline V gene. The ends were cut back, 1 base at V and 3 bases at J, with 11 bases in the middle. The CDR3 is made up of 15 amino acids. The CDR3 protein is CASSQAWAGTDTQYF. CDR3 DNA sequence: TGTGCCAGCAGCCAAGCGTGGGCGGGAACAGATACGCAGTATTTT. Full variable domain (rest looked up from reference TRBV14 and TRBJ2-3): EAGVTQFPSHSVIEKGQTVTLRCDPISGHDNLYWYRRVMGKEIKFLLHFVKESKQDESGMPNNRFLAERTGGTYSTLKVQPAELEDSGVYFCASSQAWAGTDTQYFGPGTRLTVL.

The CDR3 sequence: CASSSVVQGSGNTIYF. In DNA, the CDR3 is TGTGCCAGCAGTTCCGTGGTGCAAGGCTCTGGAAACACCATATATTTT. The rearrangement uses TRBV7-9 and TRBJ1-3; D is unclear. The CDR3 consists of 16 residues. CDR1 and CDR2 from the germline V gene are SEHNR and FQNEAQ (reference sequence). The V end was cut by 6 bases, the J end by 0 bases, with 15 bases between.

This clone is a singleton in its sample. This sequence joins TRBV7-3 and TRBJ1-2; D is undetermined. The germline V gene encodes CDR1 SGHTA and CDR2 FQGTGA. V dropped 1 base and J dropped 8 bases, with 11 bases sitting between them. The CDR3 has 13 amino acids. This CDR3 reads CASSLNTAGGYTF. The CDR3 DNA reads TGTGCCAGCAGCTTAAACACCGCGGGGGGCTACACCTTC.

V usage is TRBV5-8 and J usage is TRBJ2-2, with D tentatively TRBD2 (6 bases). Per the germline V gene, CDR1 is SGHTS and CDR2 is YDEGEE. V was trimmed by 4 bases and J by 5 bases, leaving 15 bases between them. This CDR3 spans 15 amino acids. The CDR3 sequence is CASSGDWQLTGELFF. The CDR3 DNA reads TGTGCCAGCAGCGGGGACTGGCAGCTTACCGGGGAGCTGTTTTTT. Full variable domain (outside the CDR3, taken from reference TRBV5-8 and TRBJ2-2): EAGVTQSPTHLIKTRGQQATLRCSPISGHTSVYWYQQALGLGLQFLLWYDEGEERNRGNFPPRFSGRQFPNYSSELNVNALELEDSALYLCASSGDWQLTGELFFGEGSRLTVL.

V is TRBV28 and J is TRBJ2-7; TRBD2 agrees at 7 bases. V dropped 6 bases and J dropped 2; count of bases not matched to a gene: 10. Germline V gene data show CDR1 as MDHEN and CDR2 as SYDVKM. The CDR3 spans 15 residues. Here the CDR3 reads CASSHPPGGPYEQYF. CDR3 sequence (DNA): TGTGCCAGCAGCCACCCTCCGGGGGGACCCTACGAGCAGTACTTC.

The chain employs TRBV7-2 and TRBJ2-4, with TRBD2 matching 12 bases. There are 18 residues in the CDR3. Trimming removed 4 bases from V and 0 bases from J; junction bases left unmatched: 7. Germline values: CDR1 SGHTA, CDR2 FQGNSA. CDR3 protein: CASSSRTSGAQAKNIQYF. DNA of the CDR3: TGTGCCAGCAGCTCCCGGACTAGCGGGGCCCAAGCCAAAAACATTCAGTACTTC.